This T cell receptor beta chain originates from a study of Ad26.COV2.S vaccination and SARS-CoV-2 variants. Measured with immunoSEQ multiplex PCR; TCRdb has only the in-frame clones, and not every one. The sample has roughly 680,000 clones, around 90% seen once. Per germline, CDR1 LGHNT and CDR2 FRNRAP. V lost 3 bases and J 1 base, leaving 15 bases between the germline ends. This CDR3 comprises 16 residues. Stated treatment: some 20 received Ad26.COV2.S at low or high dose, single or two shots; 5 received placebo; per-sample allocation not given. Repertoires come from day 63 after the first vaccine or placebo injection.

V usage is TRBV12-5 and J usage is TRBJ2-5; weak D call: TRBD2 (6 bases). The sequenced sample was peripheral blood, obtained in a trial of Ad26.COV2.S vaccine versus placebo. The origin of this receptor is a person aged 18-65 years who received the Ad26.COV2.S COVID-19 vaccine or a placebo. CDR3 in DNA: TGTGCTAGTGGTTTCTCCACTGAGCGGGTCCAAGAGACCCAGTACTTC. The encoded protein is CASGFSTERVQETQYF.